The T cell receptor beta chain described here comes from a study of control samples from healthy donors and cancer patients. Here immunoSEQ multiplex PCR was the method, and the copy in TCRdb shows in-frame clones only, minus some. The data contain 130,000 to 150,000 clones, 92% of them singletons. Trimming cost V 3 bases and J 2 bases, with 20 bases left between them. This CDR3 comprises 17 residues. Germline CDR1 is MDHEN and CDR2 is SYDVKM. The material sequenced was blood. This sequence originates from a man aged 30 to 45 in good health. This chain uses TRBV28 with TRBJ2-7; D assignment may be TRBD1 or TRBD2 (5 bases each). The CDR3: CASSFPRQGVGTYEQYF. CDR3 DNA sequence: TGTGCCAGCAGTTTCCCTCGCCAGGGAGTAGGGACCTACGAGCAGTACTTC.